This TCR beta chain is from a study of Ad26.COV2.S vaccination and SARS-CoV-2 variants. The germline gives CDR1 SEHNR, CDR2 FQNEAQ (reference sequence). This CDR3 has 17 amino acids. V gave up 5 bases and J gave up 5 bases; unmatched junction bases: 14. Clones were read by immunoSEQ multiplex PCR, and TCRdb kept only the in-frame ones, dropping some. The sample yields 200,000 to 300,000 clones, 70% to 90% seen once. Regarding treatment: roughly 19 received Ad26.COV2.S at low or high dose, single or two shots; 5 received placebo; per-sample allocation not given. After the first vaccine or placebo injection, samples were drawn on day 63.

The starting material was peripheral blood, obtained in a trial of Ad26.COV2.S vaccine versus placebo. This receptor was obtained from a person between 18 and 60 years old who received the Ad26.COV2.S COVID-19 vaccine or a placebo. The rearrangement uses TRBV7-9 and TRBJ2-1; 8 bases fit TRBD2. The CDR3 loop reads CASSHPREGPYDNEQFF. CDR3 nucleotides: TGTGCCAGCAGCCACCCCCGGGAGGGACCCTACGACAATGAGCAGTTCTTC.